Shown below are 30 T cell receptor beta chains from a single sample sequenced in a study of cytomegalovirus exposure and HLA in healthy donors. Primers included in the PCR were 60 Vbeta and 13 Jbeta primers. The repertoire was sequenced with immunoSEQ multiplex PCR; TCRdb's copy has only in-frame clones and lacks some. The repertoire holds more than 150,000 clones, with around 77% as singletons. The sample was PBMCs. The source is a woman aged 45-65 years in good health and CMV-seropositive.

The chain is built from TRBV28 and TRBJ2-3, with 9 bases matching TRBD2. J lost 2 bases, V lost 4 bases, and 13 bases had no gene match. This CDR3 is built from 18 residues. Germline V gene lookup returns CDR1 MDHEN and CDR2 SYDVKM. CDR3 in amino acids: CASSSLLGSGRHTDTQYF. CDR3 coding DNA: TGTGCCAGCAGTTCCCTCCTCGGTAGCGGGAGACACACAGATACGCAGTATTTT.

The rearrangement joins TRBV25-1 to TRBJ1-1; 7 positions match TRBD1. The CDR3 spans 15 residues. In germline, CDR1 is MGHDK, CDR2 SYGVNS. V shed 6 bases and J 1 base; nucleotides not matched to a gene: 8. DNA of the CDR3: TGTGCCAGCAGACCGCGTGACAGGGCGAACACTGAAGCTTTCTTT. Amino acids: CASRPRDRANTEAFF.

V usage is TRBV28 and J usage is TRBJ2-3; 7 positions agree with TRBD1. Germline V gene sequence: CDR1 MDHEN, CDR2 SYDVKM. The CDR3 length is 16 residues. V was pared by 7 bases and J by 7 bases, with 17 bases of the junction left unmatched. CDR3 sequence (DNA): TGTGCCAGCACCTATGGGGCAGGGGGAGTCGTAAATACGCAGTATTTT. Protein: CASTYGAGGVVNTQYF.

This chain joins TRBV5-1 and TRBJ1-3; 9 nucleotides agree with TRBD1. V dropped 0 bases and J dropped 0; count of bases not matched to a gene: 7. Germline CDR1 is SGHRS and CDR2 is YFSETQ. The CDR3 consists of 18 residues. CDR3 DNA sequence: TGCGCCAGCAGCTTGGACGGGACAGGGTCGAACTCTGGAAACACCATATATTTT. This translates into CASSLDGTGSNSGNTIYF.

The chain carries TRBV7-2 and TRBJ1-4; 8 bases map to TRBD1. Germline V gives CDR1 SGHTA, CDR2 FQGNSA. The trim removed 5 bases at V and 7 bases at J, leaving 9 bases unmatched. CDR3 size: 15 residues. CDR3: CASSPPTGGGEKLFF. The CDR3 coding sequence is TGTGCCAGCAGCCCCCCTACAGGGGGGGGTGAAAAACTGTTTTTT.

The chain employs TRBV5-4 and TRBJ2-3; a possible D gene is TRBD1 (5 bases). The CDR3 runs 18 residues. The germline gives CDR1 SGHNT, CDR2 YYREEE (reference sequence). V was cut by 4 bases and J by 4 bases, with 25 bases left in between. CDR3 loop: CASSHEVRTTLMADTQYF. The CDR3 nucleotides read TGTGCCAGCAGCCACGAGGTCCGGACAACCCTGATGGCAGATACGCAGTATTTT.

As to this clone: Sequence at one end of the junction differs from germline and may be a read error. This rearrangement joins TRBV7-9 to TRBJ2-3; D is possibly TRBD2 (6 bases). Germline CDR1 is SEHNR and CDR2 is FQNEAQ (reference sequence). The CDR3 totals 18 residues. The CDR3 DNA reads as TGTTCCAGCAGCTTAGGCGGGTCGGAGGGAGGAAGCACAGATACGCAGTATTTT. It yields the protein CSSSLGGSEGGSTDTQYF.

In this sample, this clone turned up a few times. The chain joins TRBV18 to TRBJ2-4; D is unresolved. This CDR3 has 15 residues. The germline V gene encodes CDR1 KGHSH and CDR2 LQKENI. V was cut by 3 bases and J by 9 bases, with 18 bases left in between. CDR3 in amino acids: CASSPGSNGLSIQYF. The CDR3 DNA follows: TGTGCCAGCTCACCCGGGTCGAACGGCCTATCCATTCAGTACTTC.

This sequence joins TRBV5-1 and TRBJ2-5; D gene unclear. Trimming removed 4 bases at V and 1 base at J, with 8 bases between. Germline lookup yields CDR1 SGHRS and CDR2 YFSETQ. This CDR3 is 13 amino acids long. The CDR3 DNA reads as TGCGCCAGCAGCCATGACATCCAAGAGACCCAGTACTTC. As protein: CASSHDIQETQYF.

The V gene is TRBV28, the J gene TRBJ2-3; 9 bases are a match to TRBD2. CDR1 and CDR2 from the germline V gene are MDHEN and SYDVKM. CDR3 size: 18 residues. The junction had 12 bases not matched to a gene; V was cut back by 5 bases and J by 0 bases. The DNA for the CDR3 is TGTGCCAGCAGTCTAAGACTAGCGGCTTTTGGGAGCACAGATACGCAGTATTTT. Its translation: CASSLRLAAFGSTDTQYF.

V usage is TRBV9 and J usage is TRBJ2-7, with 8 bases identical to TRBD2. Germline trimming cut 3 bases from V and 4 bases from J; bases unmatched to any gene: 9. The V gene's germline CDR1 is SGDLS and CDR2 YYNGEE. The CDR3 totals 15 residues. This CDR3 reads CASSALPGGAYEQYF. In DNA form, the CDR3 reads TGTGCCAGCAGCGCCCTACCGGGGGGGGCTTACGAGCAGTACTTC.

V gene TRBV5-6 combines with J gene TRBJ1-2, with D hard to call. The germline gives CDR1 SGHDT, CDR2 YYEEEE. V shed 4 bases and J shed 2 bases, with 9 bases lying between them. This CDR3 contains 13 residues. The chain's CDR3 is CASSPYMNYGYTF. In DNA, the CDR3 is TGTGCCAGCAGCCCTTATATGAACTATGGCTACACCTTC.

The chain couples TRBV2 to TRBJ1-6; 9 bases agree with TRBD1. CDR1 and CDR2 from the germline V gene are SNHLY and FYNNEI. This CDR3 region has 14 residues. Trimming removed 6 bases from V and 7 bases from J; junction bases left unmatched: 4. The CDR3 DNA follows: TGTGCCAGCAGCCTGGACAGGGGAAATTCACCCCTCCACTTT. This encodes CASSLDRGNSPLHF.

The V and J genes are TRBV7-9 and TRBJ2-7, with 8 bases lining up with TRBD2. Per germline, CDR1 SEHNR and CDR2 FQNEAQ (reference sequence). V lost 3 bases and J lost 2; bases outside the gene matches: 6. The CDR3 loop spans 15 amino acids. Here the CDR3 DNA reads TGTGCCAGCAGCTTCGTTGTAGCGGGAACCTACGAGCAGTACTTC. Translation gives CASSFVVAGTYEQYF.

The rearrangement joins TRBV2 to TRBJ1-6; D gene ambiguous. Germline assignment: CDR1 SNHLY and CDR2 FYNNEI. V was pared by 6 bases and J by 9 bases, with 15 bases between. This CDR3 is 14 amino acids long. Here the CDR3 DNA reads TGTGCCAGCAGCTCGGACTCGGCCAGTTCACCCCTCCACTTT. Translation: CASSSDSASSPLHF.

The CDR3 DNA is TGTGCCAGCAGCTCCGGACAGACAGTGATCTATGGCTACACCTTC. This encodes CASSSGQTVIYGYTF. The rearrangement links TRBV7-6 to TRBJ1-2; D might be TRBD1 (6 bases). This CDR3 comprises 15 residues. V was clipped by 4 bases and J by 4 bases, with 16 bases between them. Germline lookup yields CDR1 SGHVS and CDR2 FNYEAQ. Supplemented by reference TRBV7-6 and TRBJ1-2, the full variable domain reads GAGVSQSPRYKVTKRGQDVALRCDPISGHVSLYWYRQALGQGPEFLTYFNYEAQQDKSGLPNDRFSAERPEGSISTLTIQRTEQRDSAMYRCASSSGQTVIYGYTFGSGTRLTVV.

The V gene is TRBV28, the J gene TRBJ1-2; 12 positions agree with TRBD1. This CDR3 region has 16 residues. Germline V CDR1 and CDR2: MDHEN, SYDVKM. With 6 bases clipped from V and 5 bases from J, the junction kept 10 bases outside the gene matches. The CDR3 here is CASRGQGAVIGYGYTF. The CDR3, as DNA: TGTGCCAGCAGGGGACAGGGGGCTGTAATAGGTTATGGCTACACCTTC.

The chain has TRBV7-9 and TRBJ2-1, with D tentatively TRBD2 (5 bases). Germline-derived CDR1 and CDR2 are SEHNR and FQNEAQ (reference sequence). V lost 6 bases to trimming and J lost 1 base, with 13 bases between them. The CDR3 sequence is 15 residues long. CDR3 coding DNA: TGTGCCAGCAGTCCCTCTAGCCTATCCTACAATGAGCAGTTCTTC. Amino acid sequence: CASSPSSLSYNEQFF. The full variable domain, rest sourced from reference TRBV7-9 and TRBJ2-1, is DTGVSQNPRHKITKRGQNVTFRCDPISEHNRLYWYRQTLGQGPEFLTYFQNEAQLEKSRLLSDRFSAERPKGSFSTLEIQRTEQGDSAMYLCASSPSSLSYNEQFFGPGTRLTVL.

The V gene is TRBV7-2, the J gene TRBJ2-7; a possible D gene is TRBD1 (6 bases). Germline CDR1 and CDR2: SGHTA and FQGNSA. This CDR3 spans 13 amino acids. The V end was cut by 1 base, the J end by 9 bases, with 13 bases between. CDR3 nucleotide sequence: TGTGCCAGCAGCTTAGAACAGGGAGCCGTGCAGTACTTC. Amino acids: CASSLEQGAVQYF.

The chain joins TRBV9 to TRBJ2-1; 15 nucleotides agree with TRBD2. This CDR3 comprises 16 residues. Germline V gives CDR1 SGDLS, CDR2 YYNGEE. V shed 4 bases, J shed 9 bases, and the junction held 8 bases outside the gene matches. CDR3 residues: CASSPRSGLAGGEQFF. CDR3 bases: TGTGCCAGCAGCCCTCGGTCGGGACTAGCGGGGGGTGAGCAGTTCTTC.

This clone appeared once. The V and J genes are TRBV7-6 and TRBJ2-7; TRBD2 aligns across 14 bases. The CDR3 consists of 16 residues. From germline, CDR1 is SGHVS and CDR2 FNYEAQ. J lost 4 bases, V lost 4 bases, and 6 bases had no gene match. The CDR3 here is CASSSRLAGGRYEQYF. The CDR3 region has the DNA TGTGCCAGCAGCTCGAGACTAGCGGGGGGGCGGTACGAGCAGTACTTC.

This chain joins TRBV18 and TRBJ2-1; 11 nucleotides align to TRBD1. Germline assignment: CDR1 KGHSH and CDR2 LQKENI. J lost 3 bases, V lost 1 base, and 2 bases had no gene match. CDR3 length equals 16 residues. CDR3 sequence reads: CASSPRGTGGYNEQFF. The CDR3 nucleotides are TGTGCCAGCTCACCACGCGGGACAGGGGGCTACAATGAGCAGTTCTTC.

This clone was seen a single time. This rearrangement joins TRBV18 to TRBJ2-7; TRBD1 agrees at 10 bases. J lost 3 bases, V lost 4 bases, and 6 bases had no gene match. Germline lookup yields CDR1 KGHSH and CDR2 LQKENI. The CDR3 loop spans 15 amino acids. The CDR3 is CASSRGTGVIYEQYF. The CDR3 nucleotides are TGTGCCAGCTCACGCGGGACAGGGGTAATCTACGAGCAGTACTTC.

This clone is a singleton in its sample. V gene TRBV28 combines with J gene TRBJ2-7; D might be TRBD2 (6 bases). V dropped 6 bases and J dropped 7 bases, with 13 bases sitting between them. Germline V gene lookup returns CDR1 MDHEN and CDR2 SYDVKM. The CDR3 is made up of 12 amino acids. CDR3 in DNA: TGTGCCAGCAGGACCGGGAGCGGAGAGCAGTACTTC. This encodes CASRTGSGEQYF.

This chain uses TRBV28 with TRBJ2-7; TRBD1 matches 7 bases. The V segment lost 2 bases and the J segment 0 bases; nucleotides outside the gene matches: 16. The CDR3 is 19 amino acids. Germline V gene data show CDR1 as MDHEN and CDR2 as SYDVKM. Here the CDR3 DNA reads TGTGCCAGCAGTTTAAGGCTCCTGTTGGGACAGAGCCTCTCCTACGAGCAGTACTTC. Translated, it gives CASSLRLLLGQSLSYEQYF.

The genes are TRBV10-3 and TRBJ2-7; no clear D. In germline, CDR1 is ENHRY, CDR2 SYGVKD. The germline V and J ends were trimmed by 0 bases and 0 bases, with 15 bases remaining between them. This CDR3 comprises 17 residues. Here the CDR3 DNA reads TGTGCCATCAGTGAGTCTTTTGGGCATAACCCCTCCTACGAGCAGTACTTC. Protein: CAISESFGHNPSYEQYF.

The chain links TRBV29-1 to TRBJ1-2; weak D call: TRBD1 (6 bases). This CDR3 comprises 12 residues. Germline assignment: CDR1 SQVTM and CDR2 ANQGSEA. Trimming pared 3 bases from V and 3 bases from J, leaving 8 bases between. The CDR3, as DNA: TGCAGCGTTGAGAGACAGGACTATGGCTACACCTTC. Translating it yields CSVERQDYGYTF.

V usage is TRBV27 and J usage is TRBJ2-7, with 8 nucleotides matching TRBD1. The CDR3 consists of 14 residues. V shed 8 bases and J 1 base; nucleotides not matched to a gene: 7. Germline CDR1 is MNHEY and CDR2 is SMNVEV (reference sequence). CDR3 sequence (DNA): TGTGCCAGCGCCCCAAGGACAGGGTCCTACGAGCAGTACTTC. Translated: CASAPRTGSYEQYF.

V and J are TRBV19 and TRBJ2-1; possibly TRBD2 for D (5 bases). Germline V lookup: CDR1 LNHDA, CDR2 SQIVND (reference sequence). V was cut by 3 bases and J by 7 bases, with 16 bases left in between. The CDR3 loop spans 15 amino acids. CDR3 nucleotides: TGTGCCAGTAGTATTTTGGGAGCCTTCTTTAATGAGCAGTTCTTC. This translates into CASSILGAFFNEQFF.

CDR3 residues: CASSLGGVGTEAFF. The CDR3, as DNA: TGTGCCAGCAGTTTGGGGGGAGTAGGGACTGAAGCTTTCTTT. V usage is TRBV28 and J usage is TRBJ1-1; D is possibly TRBD1 (5 bases). Germline loops: CDR1 MDHEN, CDR2 SYDVKM. Trimming took 3 bases from V and 5 from J, leaving 13 bases between them. This CDR3 comprises 14 residues.